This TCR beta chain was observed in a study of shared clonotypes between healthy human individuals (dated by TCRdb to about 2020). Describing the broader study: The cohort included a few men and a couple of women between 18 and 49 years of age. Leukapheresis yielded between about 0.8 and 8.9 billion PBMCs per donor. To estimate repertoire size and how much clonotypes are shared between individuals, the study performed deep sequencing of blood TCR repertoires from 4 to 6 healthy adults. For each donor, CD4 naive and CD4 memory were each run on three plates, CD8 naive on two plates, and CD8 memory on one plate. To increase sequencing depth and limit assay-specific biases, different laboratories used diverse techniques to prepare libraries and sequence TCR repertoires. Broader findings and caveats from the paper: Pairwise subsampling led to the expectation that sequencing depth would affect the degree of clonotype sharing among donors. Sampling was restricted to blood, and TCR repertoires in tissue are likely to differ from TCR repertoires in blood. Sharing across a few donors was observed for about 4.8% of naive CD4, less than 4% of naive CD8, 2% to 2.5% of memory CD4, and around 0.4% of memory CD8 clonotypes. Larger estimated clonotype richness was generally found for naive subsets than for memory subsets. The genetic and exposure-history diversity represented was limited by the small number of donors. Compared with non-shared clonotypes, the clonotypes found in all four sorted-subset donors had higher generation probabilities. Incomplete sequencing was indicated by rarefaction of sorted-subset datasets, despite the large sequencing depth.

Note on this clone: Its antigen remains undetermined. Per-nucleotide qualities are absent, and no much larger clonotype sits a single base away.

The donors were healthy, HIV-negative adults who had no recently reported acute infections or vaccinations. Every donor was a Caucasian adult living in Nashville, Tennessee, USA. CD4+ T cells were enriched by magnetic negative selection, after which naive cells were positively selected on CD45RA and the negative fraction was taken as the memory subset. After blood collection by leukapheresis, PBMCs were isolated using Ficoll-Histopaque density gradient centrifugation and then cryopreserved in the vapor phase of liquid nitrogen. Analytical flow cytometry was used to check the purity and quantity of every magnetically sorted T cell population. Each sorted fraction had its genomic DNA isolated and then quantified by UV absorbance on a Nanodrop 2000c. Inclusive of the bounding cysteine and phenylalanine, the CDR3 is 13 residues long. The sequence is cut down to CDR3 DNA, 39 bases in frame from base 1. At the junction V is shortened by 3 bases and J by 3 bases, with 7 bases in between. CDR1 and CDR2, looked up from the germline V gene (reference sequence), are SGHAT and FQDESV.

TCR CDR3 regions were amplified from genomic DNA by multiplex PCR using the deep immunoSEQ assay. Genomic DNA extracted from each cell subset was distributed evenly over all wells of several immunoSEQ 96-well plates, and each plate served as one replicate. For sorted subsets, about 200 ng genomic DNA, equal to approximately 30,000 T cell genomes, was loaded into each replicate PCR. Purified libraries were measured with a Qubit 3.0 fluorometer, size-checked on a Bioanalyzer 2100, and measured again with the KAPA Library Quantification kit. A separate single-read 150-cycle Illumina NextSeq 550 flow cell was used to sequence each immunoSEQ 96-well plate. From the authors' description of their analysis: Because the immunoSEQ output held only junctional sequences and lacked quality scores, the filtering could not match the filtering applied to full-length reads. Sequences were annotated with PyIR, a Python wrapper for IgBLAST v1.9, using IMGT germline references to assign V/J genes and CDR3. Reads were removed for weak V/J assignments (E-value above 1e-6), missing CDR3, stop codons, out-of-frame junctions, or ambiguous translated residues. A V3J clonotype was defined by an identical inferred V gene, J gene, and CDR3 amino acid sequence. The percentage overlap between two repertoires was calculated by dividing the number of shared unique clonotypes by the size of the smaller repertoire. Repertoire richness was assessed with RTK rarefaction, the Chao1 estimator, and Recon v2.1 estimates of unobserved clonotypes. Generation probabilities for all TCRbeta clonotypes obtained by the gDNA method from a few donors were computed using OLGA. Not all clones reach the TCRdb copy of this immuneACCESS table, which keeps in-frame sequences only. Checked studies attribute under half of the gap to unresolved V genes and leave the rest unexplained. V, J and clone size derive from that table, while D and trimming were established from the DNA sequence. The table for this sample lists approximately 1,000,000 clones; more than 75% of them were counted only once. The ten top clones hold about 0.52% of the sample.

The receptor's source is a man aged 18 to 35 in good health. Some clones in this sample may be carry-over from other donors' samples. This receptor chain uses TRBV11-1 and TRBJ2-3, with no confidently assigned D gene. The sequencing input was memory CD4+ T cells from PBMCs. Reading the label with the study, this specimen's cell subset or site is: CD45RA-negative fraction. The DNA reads TGTGCCAGCAGCTTCTTAGAAACAGATACGCAGTATTTT. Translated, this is CASSFLETDTQYF.